The 18 T cell receptor beta chains reported below all come from one sample, sequenced in a study of blood T cell repertoires in COVID-19. Here immunoSEQ multiplex PCR was the method, and the copy in TCRdb shows in-frame clones only, minus some. The table has 75,000 to 95,000 clones, around 74% seen once. The sequencing input was peripheral blood. The receptors were gathered from an older man with COVID-19, enrolled during active disease.

This chain connects TRBV7-3 to TRBJ2-3; 7 bases are a match to TRBD2. Germline values: CDR1 SGHTA, CDR2 FQGTGA. With V trimmed by 2 bases and J by 4 bases, 18 bases remained unmatched. The CDR3 runs 19 residues. CDR3 sequence: CASSLCGRTKMACADTQYF. The CDR3 nucleotides are TGTGCCAGCAGCTTATGCGGGAGAACAAAGATGGCTTGCGCAGATACGCAGTATTTT.

The rearrangement joins TRBV9 to TRBJ1-1, with D tentatively TRBD1 (5 bases). The CDR3 covers 12 residues. Germline values: CDR1 SGDLS, CDR2 YYNGEE. V lost 6 bases and J 7 bases, leaving 13 bases between the germline ends. CDR3 nucleotides: TGTGCCAGCAACCCAGGACACCTTGAAGCTTTCTTT. As protein: CASNPGHLEAFF.

The chain is built from TRBV7-9 and TRBJ1-5, with no clear D. Trimming left V 3 bases short and J 1 base short, with 7 bases between. The CDR3 loop spans 14 amino acids. Germline V lookup: CDR1 SEHNR, CDR2 FQNEAQ (reference sequence). The DNA of the CDR3 is TGTGCCAGCAGCTTTGGCCGAAGCAATCAGCCCCAGCATTTT. It yields the protein CASSFGRSNQPQHF.

The chain uses TRBV2 and TRBJ2-2, with a tentative D call TRBD1 (5 bases). Germline V gives CDR1 SNHLY, CDR2 FYNNEI. V gave up 6 bases and J gave up 3 bases, with 14 bases separating them. This CDR3 is 15 amino acids long. This chain's CDR3 is CASREQDSYTGELFF. The DNA for the CDR3 is TGTGCCAGCAGAGAACAAGACAGCTACACCGGGGAGCTGTTTTTT.

The chain joins TRBV6-5 to TRBJ2-7; D is ambiguous. V was trimmed by 5 bases and J by 3 bases, leaving 5 bases between them. Germline V lookup: CDR1 MNHEY, CDR2 SVGAGI. The CDR3 length is 11 residues. CDR3 sequence: CASSQYYEQYF. CDR3 coding DNA: TGTGCCAGCAGTCAGTACTACGAGCAGTACTTC.

The chain has TRBV5-4 and TRBJ2-1, with 10 bases that match TRBD2. Germline loops: CDR1 SGHNT, CDR2 YYREEE (reference sequence). The CDR3 runs 16 residues. Germline trimming cut 4 bases from V and 7 bases from J; bases unmatched to any gene: 11. Written as DNA, the CDR3 is TGTGCCAGCAGCCTCGTAGCGGGAGGCTCGGAAAATGAGCAGTTCTTC. Protein sequence: CASSLVAGGSENEQFF.

The V call is TRBV4-3, the J call TRBJ2-1; 7 nucleotides line up with TRBD1. Germline CDR1 reads LGHNA; CDR2 reads YSLEER. Trimming cost V 3 bases and J 3 bases; bases outside gene matches: 5. This CDR3 region has 15 residues. The CDR3 loop reads CASSHRTGLYNEQFF. Here the CDR3 DNA reads TGCGCCAGCAGCCACCGGACAGGTCTCTACAATGAGCAGTTCTTC.

The V and J genes are TRBV7-2 and TRBJ2-1, with TRBD2 matching 14 bases. CDR1 SGHTA and CDR2 FQGNSA come from the germline V gene. V lost 5 bases and J lost 7; bases outside the gene matches: 7. The CDR3 totals 16 residues. The CDR3 sequence: CASSTLGLAGVNEQFF. The CDR3 DNA follows: TGTGCCAGCAGCACGCTGGGACTAGCGGGAGTAAATGAGCAGTTCTTC.

The rearrangement joins TRBV9 to TRBJ2-1; 8 bases agree with TRBD2. Per germline, CDR1 SGDLS and CDR2 YYNGEE. V shed 4 bases and J 5 bases; nucleotides not matched to a gene: 8. The CDR3 contains 15 residues. DNA for the CDR3: TGTGCCAGCAGCTCGAGCGGGAGTAGCAACAATGAGCAGTTCTTC. Translated, it gives CASSSSGSSNNEQFF.

The count of this clone is one. The rearrangement joins TRBV30 to TRBJ1-1, with D possibly TRBD1 on 6 matching bases. CDR3 length: 13 residues. Deletions cut 3 bases from V and 8 bases from J, with 16 bases between. Germline V CDR1 and CDR2: GTSNPN, SVGIG (reference sequence). In DNA form, the CDR3 reads TGTGCCTGGAGGAACCTCGGACAGACCGAAGCTTTCTTT. Its translation is CAWRNLGQTEAFF.

The V and J genes are TRBV7-3 and TRBJ2-2; TRBD2 might be the D (5 bases). Between the trimmed V and J ends, which lost 3 bases and 0 bases, there was a span of 8 bases. The CDR3 is made up of 15 amino acids. Germline CDR1 SGHTA, CDR2 FQGTGA. The CDR3 is CASSLAGPNTGELFF. The CDR3 coding sequence is TGTGCCAGCAGCTTGGCGGGCCCGAACACCGGGGAGCTGTTTTTT.

The genes are TRBV7-9 and TRBJ1-4; D is undetermined. The CDR3 length is 16 residues. Per germline, CDR1 SEHNR and CDR2 FQNEAQ (reference sequence). The V gene lost 5 bases and the J gene lost 0 bases, with 13 bases spanning the gap. Here the CDR3 DNA reads TGTGCCAGCAGCCCAGGCCGCAGTGCAACTAATGAAAAACTGTTTTTT. Its translation: CASSPGRSATNEKLFF.

The chain links TRBV24-1 to TRBJ2-5; TRBD2 agrees at 11 bases. Per the germline V gene, CDR1 is KGHDR and CDR2 is SFDVKD. The V gene end was trimmed by 9 bases and the J gene end by 1 base; junction bases not matched to a gene: 6. The CDR3 runs to 15 residues. CDR3 nucleotides: TGTGCCACCTCCGGGACTAGCGGCCTCCAAGAGACCCAGTACTTC. Amino acids: CATSGTSGLQETQYF.

The V call is TRBV9, the J call TRBJ2-2, with 10 bases that match TRBD2. The CDR3 has 15 amino acids. Germline V gene lookup returns CDR1 SGDLS and CDR2 YYNGEE. V gave up 4 bases and J gave up 6 bases; unmatched junction bases: 6. Written as DNA, the CDR3 is TGTGCCAGCAGCCCCACTAGCGGGATCGCCGGGGAGCTGTTTTTT. Amino acids: CASSPTSGIAGELFF.

The chain combines TRBV24-1 with TRBJ1-4; TRBD1 aligns across 9 bases. Trimming cost V 4 bases and J 5 bases; bases outside gene matches: 4. This CDR3 contains 15 residues. The germline gives CDR1 KGHDR, CDR2 SFDVKD. This CDR3 reads CATSDPGTGNEKLFF. The CDR3, as DNA: TGTGCCACCAGTGACCCCGGGACAGGGAATGAAAAACTGTTTTTT.

This clone was observed once. The DNA for the CDR3 is TGCGCCAGCAGTCAACTTGGACAGGGGGCTATTTACTATGGCTACACCTTC. Translated: CASSQLGQGAIYYGYTF. The chain recombines TRBV23-1 with TRBJ1-2, with 11 bases that match TRBD1. TRBV23-1 counts as an open reading frame of uncertain function. J was trimmed by 3 bases and V by 2 bases; bases with no gene match: 8. The CDR3 is 17 residues long.

As to this clone: Distinct nucleotide sequences in the sample also encode this CDR3. The chain carries TRBV10-3 and TRBJ2-3, with 11 bases identical to TRBD2. Germline trimming cut 2 bases from V and 0 bases from J; bases unmatched to any gene: 1. Germline V gene sequence: CDR1 ENHRY, CDR2 SYGVKD. This CDR3 is 16 amino acids long. The CDR3 here is CAISEGLAGSTDTQYF. The CDR3 DNA reads as TGTGCCATCAGTGAGGGACTAGCGGGTAGCACAGATACGCAGTATTTT.

V is TRBV4-2 and J is TRBJ2-1; 13 bases map to TRBD2. V lost 4 bases, J lost 7 bases, and 7 bases stayed unmatched. The germline gives CDR1 LGHNA, CDR2 YNFKEQ. This CDR3 is built from 16 residues. The CDR3 nucleotides are TGTGCCAGCAGCCGAGGACTAGCGGGAGTGTATAATGAGCAGTTCTTC. It is translated as CASSRGLAGVYNEQFF.